This TCR beta chain was sequenced for a study of cytomegalovirus exposure and HLA in healthy donors. Study information: Earlier sequencing of about 200 million T cells yielded 100 million to 120 million unique TCR beta sequences. Study results and caveats: In a later analysis, donors in an Asian-associated ancestry cluster reportedly had fewer N-insertions in productive TCRs than the cohort mean. A classifier reportedly called cytomegalovirus status with high sensitivity and specificity. The study designated roughly 150 TCR beta chains cytomegalovirus-associated.

CDR3 size: 15 residues. Germline V gives CDR1 SGDLS, CDR2 YYNGEE. V shed 0 bases, J shed 7 bases, and the junction held 4 bases outside the gene matches. In its sample, this clone was seen a few times. Its antigen is still unknown. PCR amplification relied on 60 Vbeta primers (plus 13 Jbeta primers). Using immunoSEQ multiplex PCR, the repertoire was profiled, and TCRdb retains in-frame clones only, with some absent. Of about 160,000 clones in the sample, 70% to 85% were seen once. The sequenced material came from PBMCs. The V call is TRBV9, the J call TRBJ2-1; TRBD2 matches at 10 bases. The TCR comes from a man over 45 in good health and CMV-seropositive. The chain's CDR3 is CASSVASGGANEQFF. The DNA of the CDR3 is TGTGCCAGCAGCGTAGCCAGCGGGGGGGCGAATGAGCAGTTCTTC.